This T cell receptor beta chain was found in a study of blood T cells in healthy people across ages. Overall study results and limits: Researchers said unsorted PBMCs prevented a conclusive naive versus antigen-experienced comparison.

PCR was performed a second time for roughly 6 to 12 cycles using a sample-barcoded 5' primer and a J-beta primer mix. TCRdb called the 5' RACE reads again in MiXCR, with one record for every CDR3 protein. The sample has fewer than 2,000,000 distinct CDR3 sequences; around 40% are singletons. On this clonotype: The target antigen is unknown.

Per individual sample, total RNA of at least 6 micrograms was extracted. The V and J ends lost 8 bases and 8 bases respectively, with 21 bases between them. This CDR3 region has 13 residues. Germline CDR1 reads SQVTM; CDR2 reads ANQGSEA. The V gene is TRBV29-1, the J gene TRBJ1-2; D uncertain. Sequenced input: blood. The source of this sequence is a human donor in good health. The CDR3 nucleotides read TGCAGCATTTCATGGGGAGAACTGGGCGGCTACACCTTC. Translation: CSISWGELGGYTF. The whole variable domain, remainder taken from reference TRBV29-1 and TRBJ1-2, is SAVISQKPSRDICQRGTSLTIQCQVDSQVTMMFWYRQQPGQSLTLIATANQGSEATYESGFVIDKFPISRPNLTFSTLTVSNMSPEDSSIYLCSISWGELGGYTFGSGTRLTVV.